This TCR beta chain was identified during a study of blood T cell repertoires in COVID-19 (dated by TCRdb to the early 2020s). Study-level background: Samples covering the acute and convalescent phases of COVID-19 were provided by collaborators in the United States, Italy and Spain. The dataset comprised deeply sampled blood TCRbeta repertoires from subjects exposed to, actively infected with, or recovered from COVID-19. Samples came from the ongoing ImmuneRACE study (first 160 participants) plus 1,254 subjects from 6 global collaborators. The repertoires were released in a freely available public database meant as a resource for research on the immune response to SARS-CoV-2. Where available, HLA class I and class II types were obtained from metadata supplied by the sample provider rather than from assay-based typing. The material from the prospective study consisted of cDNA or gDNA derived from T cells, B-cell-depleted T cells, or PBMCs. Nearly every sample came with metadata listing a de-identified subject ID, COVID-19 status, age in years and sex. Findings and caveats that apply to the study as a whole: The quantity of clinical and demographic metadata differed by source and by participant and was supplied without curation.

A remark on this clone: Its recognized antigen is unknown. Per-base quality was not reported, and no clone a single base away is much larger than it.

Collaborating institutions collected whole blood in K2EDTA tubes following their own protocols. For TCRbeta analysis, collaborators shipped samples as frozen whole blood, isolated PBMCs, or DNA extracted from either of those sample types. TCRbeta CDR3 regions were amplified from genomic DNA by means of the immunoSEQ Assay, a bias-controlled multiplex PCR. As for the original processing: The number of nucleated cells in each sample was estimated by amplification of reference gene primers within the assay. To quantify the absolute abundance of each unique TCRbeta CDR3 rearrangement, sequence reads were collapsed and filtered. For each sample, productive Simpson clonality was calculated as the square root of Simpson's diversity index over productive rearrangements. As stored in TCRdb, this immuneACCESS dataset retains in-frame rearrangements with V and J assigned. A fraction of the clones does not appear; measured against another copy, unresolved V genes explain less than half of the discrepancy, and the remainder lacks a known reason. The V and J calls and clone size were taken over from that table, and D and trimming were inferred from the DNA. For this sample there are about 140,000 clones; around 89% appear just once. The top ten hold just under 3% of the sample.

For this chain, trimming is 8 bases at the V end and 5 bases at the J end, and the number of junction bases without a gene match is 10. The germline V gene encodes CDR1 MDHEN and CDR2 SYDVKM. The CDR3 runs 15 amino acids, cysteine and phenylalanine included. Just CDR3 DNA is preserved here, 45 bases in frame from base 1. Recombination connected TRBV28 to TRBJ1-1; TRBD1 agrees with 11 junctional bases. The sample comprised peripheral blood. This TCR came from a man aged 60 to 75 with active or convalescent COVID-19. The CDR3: CASGSGTGGGTEAFF. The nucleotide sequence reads TGTGCCAGCGGATCCGGGACAGGGGGGGGGACTGAAGCTTTCTTT.